The 16 T cell receptor beta chains below were found in one sample sequenced in a study of T cell responses to AZD1222 COVID-19 vaccine. The assay was immunoSEQ multiplex PCR, and TCRdb's table has in-frame clones only and misses some. The sample includes roughly 150,000 clones, roughly 92% seen only once; the top ten take 2.3%. Sequencing was performed on peripheral blood, taken on day 0 of AZD1222 vaccination. The receptors were gathered from an adult in good health.

In DNA form, the CDR3 reads TGTGCCAGCTCACCAGCAGGGAGTAATAATTCACCCCTCCACTTT. This encodes CASSPAGSNNSPLHF. V and J are TRBV18 and TRBJ1-6, with TRBD1 as a possible D gene (5 bases). V was cut by 2 bases and J by 5 bases, with 10 bases left in between. Germline-derived CDR1 and CDR2 are KGHSH and LQKENI. The CDR3 consists of 15 residues.

DNA of the CDR3: TGTGCCAGCAGCTCTGGATCTAGCAATCAGCCCCAGCATTTT. Translated, it gives CASSSGSSNQPQHF. This rearrangement joins TRBV7-6 to TRBJ1-5; D gene uncertain. The ends were cut back, 4 bases at V and 0 bases at J, with 7 bases in the middle. The germline V gene encodes CDR1 SGHVS and CDR2 FNYEAQ. The CDR3 runs to 14 residues.

This rearrangement joins TRBV12-1 to TRBJ1-2; no DNA check was done on the table's D call, TRBD1. TRBV12-1 is flagged as a pseudogene. CDR3 length: 15 amino acids. CDR3 region: CASSGLTGGWYGYTF. The CDR3 DNA follows: TGTGCCAGCAGCGGGCTGACAGGGGGATGGTATGGCTACACCTTC.

The chain recombines TRBV6-6 with TRBJ2-6; D not certain. The V end lost 2 bases, the J end lost 2 bases, and 7 bases lay between the germline ends. Germline-derived CDR1 and CDR2 are MNHNY and SVGAGI (reference sequence). This CDR3 spans 15 amino acids. The CDR3 bases are TGTGCCAGCAGTTACGGGATAACTGGGGCCAACGTCCTGACTTTC. Translated: CASSYGITGANVLTF.

The chain employs TRBV7-2 and TRBJ1-2; D unresolved. The CDR3 has 13 amino acids. V dropped 8 bases and J dropped 7 bases, with 17 bases sitting between them. Per the germline V gene, CDR1 is SGHTA and CDR2 is FQGNSA. The CDR3 nucleotides read TGTGCCAGCGGAACGTTCGTTGTGGGTGGCTACACCTTC. Translating gives CASGTFVVGGYTF.

V is TRBV11-2 and J is TRBJ2-7; TRBD1 aligns across 10 bases. The germline CDR1 and CDR2 sequences are SGHAT and FQNNGV. The length of the CDR3 is 15 residues. After removal of 6 bases from V and 2 bases from J, the junction contained 7 bases not matched to a gene. CDR3 bases: TGTGCCAGCAGATATAACGGGACAGGGGCCTACGAGCAGTACTTC. This sequence encodes CASRYNGTGAYEQYF.

The chain carries TRBV24-1 and TRBJ2-3, with unresolved D. The germline CDR1 and CDR2 sequences are KGHDR and SFDVKD. This CDR3 is built from 13 residues. V was trimmed by 5 bases and J by 2 bases, leaving 7 bases between them. CDR3 sequence (DNA): TGTGCCACCAGTGCCCGGACCACAGATACGCAGTATTTT. It is translated as CATSARTTDTQYF.

CDR3 in amino acids: CASSQIFRVGDTQYF. The CDR3, as DNA: TGCGCCAGCAGTCAGATCTTCAGGGTGGGAGATACGCAGTATTTT. V is TRBV23-1 and J is TRBJ2-3, with TRBD1 as a possible D gene (5 bases). TRBV23-1 is assigned to the ORF class and has an uncertain function. The CDR3 consists of 15 residues. V gave up 3 bases and J gave up 5 bases, with 15 bases separating them.

The CDR3 here is CASSPGDLNYNEQFF. CDR3 bases: TGTGCCAGCAGCCCAGGGGACCTTAACTACAATGAGCAGTTCTTC. The chain is built from TRBV21-1 and TRBJ2-1; the table's D call, TRBD1, has no DNA check behind it. TRBV21-1 is assigned pseudogene status. CDR3 length: 15 residues.

This sequence joins TRBV28 and TRBJ2-3; a possible D gene is TRBD2 (6 bases). CDR1 is MDHEN, CDR2 SYDVKM, per germline. This CDR3 has 13 residues. Deletions cut 7 bases from V and 2 bases from J, with 10 bases between. DNA for the CDR3: TGTGCCAGCACCCCGGGGGACACAGATACGCAGTATTTT. Its translation is CASTPGDTDTQYF. The variable domain in full, with the rest retrieved from reference TRBV28 and TRBJ2-3, is DVKVTQSSRYLVKRTGEKVFLECVQDMDHENMFWYRQDPGLGLRLIYFSYDVKMKEKGDIPEGYSVSREKKERFSLILESASTNQTSMYLCASTPGDTDTQYFGPGTRLTVL.

The chain uses TRBV5-4 and TRBJ1-1; 9 positions agree with TRBD1. Germline assignment: CDR1 SGHNT and CDR2 YYREEE (reference sequence). J was trimmed by 1 base and V by 5 bases; bases with no gene match: 9. CDR3 length equals 16 residues. This chain's CDR3 is CASSPGTGSGNTEAFF. The CDR3 DNA reads TGTGCCAGCAGTCCCGGGACAGGGAGTGGGAACACTGAAGCTTTCTTT.

This CDR3 reads CASSPGLAGVTQYF. In DNA, the CDR3 is TGTGCCAGCTCACCGGGACTAGCGGGAGTTACGCAGTATTTT. This rearrangement joins TRBV18 to TRBJ2-3, with 14 bases that match TRBD2. The CDR3 is 14 amino acids. Germline CDR1 KGHSH, CDR2 LQKENI. V shed 3 bases, J shed 8 bases, and the junction held 1 base outside the gene matches.

This chain uses TRBV5-6 with TRBJ2-5; 11 bases agree with TRBD2. Germline V gene lookup returns CDR1 SGHDT and CDR2 YYEEEE. Losses at the gene ends were 6 bases for V and 5 bases for J; bases not matched to a gene: 9. This CDR3 is 15 amino acids long. Here the CDR3 DNA reads TGTGCCAGCACCGTTCAACTAGCGGGAGTGGAGACCCAGTACTTC. This translates into CASTVQLAGVETQYF.

The chain recombines TRBV2 with TRBJ1-1; the D is unclear. Germline CDR1 and CDR2: SNHLY and FYNNEI. The CDR3 consists of 15 residues. The V end lost 2 bases, the J end lost 1 base, and 11 bases lay between the germline ends. The CDR3 DNA sequence: TGTGCCAGCAGTGAATTCGGCCAGTCGAACACTGAAGCTTTCTTT. Its translation is CASSEFGQSNTEAFF. Together with reference TRBV2 and TRBJ1-1, the CDR3 gives the full variable domain: EPEVTQTPSHQVTQMGQEVILRCVPISNHLYFYWYRQILGQKVEFLVSFYNNEISEKSEIFDDQFSVERPDGSNFTLKIRSTKLEDSAMYFCASSEFGQSNTEAFFGQGTRLTVV.

The chain employs TRBV27 and TRBJ2-7, with D maybe TRBD1 (6 bases). V lost 5 bases, J lost 6 bases, and 17 bases lay in between. The CDR3 is 14 amino acids. The V gene's germline CDR1 is MNHEY and CDR2 SMNVEV (reference sequence). This CDR3 reads CASSRAGTTSEQYF. DNA of the CDR3: TGTGCCAGCAGTAGGGCCGGGACAACAAGCGAGCAGTACTTC.

The rearrangement joins TRBV29-1 to TRBJ2-2; D ambiguous. The V gene's germline CDR1 is SQVTM and CDR2 ANQGSEA. This CDR3 has 12 amino acids. V lost 3 bases, J lost 3 bases, and 5 bases lay in between. This CDR3 reads CSVDTDTGELFF. The CDR3 DNA follows: TGCAGCGTTGATACTGACACCGGGGAGCTGTTTTTT.